This T cell receptor beta chain was found in a study of CD8 T cells in cerebrospinal fluid in Alzheimer's disease (dated by TCRdb to 2020 to 2022). With respect to the entire study: The study assessed CSF T cell clonal expansion with two single-cell approaches: plate-based nested PCR sequencing and droplet-based sequencing. The study tested whether clonally expanded T cells were present in cerebrospinal fluid from healthy elderly individuals and from patients with neurodegenerative disease. In the droplet-based CSF analysis comparing patients with controls, roughly nine healthy controls (around 11,000 cells) and roughly nine patients with MCI or Alzheimer's disease (over 10,000 cells) were included. CSF gene-expression analysis, which included Parkinson's disease patients, covered about 24 samples in total. Broad study findings and their caveats: In pooled data, a highly expanded clone (at least 3% of TCRs) was found in 1 of 10 healthy subjects versus 4 of 6 Alzheimer's patients. The authors warned that finding EBV-specific TCRs in CSF does not prove a causal connection between EBV and Alzheimer's disease. The EBV-specific clones were neither the most highly expanded clones nor enriched among patients. In patients with MCI or Alzheimer's disease, the biggest CSF clone accounted for a larger percentage of TCRs than in controls. Only samples with detectable clones went into the overall clonality comparison: 11 healthy, 5 MCI, 5 AD, and 6 PD.

All participants were free of acute infectious disease and in good physical condition. Neurodegeneration in patients was confirmed with biomarkers including neurofilament, amyloid-beta and tau. For droplet-based sequencing, live CSF cells were sorted using a live/dead marker. CSF was obtained by lumbar puncture, and immune cells were pelleted by centrifugation at 300g. Each CSF sample was examined for red blood cells, and any sample with blood contamination was excluded. CSF cells were cryopreserved by placing the cells in freezing medium, freezing the cells overnight at -80 degrees C, and then storing the cells in liquid nitrogen. Before analysis, CSF samples had been stored for less than six months. The CDR3 runs 13 amino acids, cysteine and phenylalanine included. The coding DNA is unavailable. Sequences MNHEY (CDR1) and SVGAGI (CDR2) are obtained from the germline V gene. In the absence of a count, this clonotype is rated medium-sized (0.01 to 0.1%) from its frequency. Its antigen is unknown.

Library prep was done by 10x single-cell sequencing. 10X Genomics single-cell V(D)J and 5' gene-expression libraries were used to profile CSF cells. An Illumina NextSeq550 was used to sequence the CSF single-cell TCR libraries. The authors' analysis ran thus. V(D)J reads were aligned to the vdj-GRCh38 alts ensemble 2.0.0 reference and processed with the Cell Ranger vdj pipeline. Clonotypes were defined as cell barcodes sharing the same set of productive CDR3 nucleotide sequences. Clonotype information was added to Seurat v3.0 gene-expression metadata to link clonality with transcriptional profiles. Any CSF cell with more than 1,800 genes, more than 7,500 UMIs or more than 10% mitochondrial reads was excluded. To identify TCRs with known antigen specificity, CDR3-beta sequences were compared against VDJdb. Only TCRs with complete alpha and beta chains were included in the network analysis of clone sharing, which used the R package qgraph. Once TCRdb had reprocessed the reads, it stored one entry per CDR3 protein sequence and supplied no DNA. V and J calls and clone size were set by TCRdb, not the authors. The sample's table covers roughly 1,300 distinct CDR3 sequences. The ten largest clones add up to 9.5% to 13% of the sample.

The sequence links TRBV6-5 to TRBJ2-7; the D call of TRBD1 rests on TCRdb alone, since no DNA is present to check it. The clonotype was recovered from a human donor with mild cognitive impairment. Specimen: cerebrospinal fluid. CDR3 region: CASSLTGRYEQYF.